One sample yielded the 24 T cell receptor beta chains listed below, sequenced in a study of blood T cell repertoires in COVID-19. Generated by immunoSEQ multiplex PCR, the TCRdb table keeps only in-frame clones and is missing some. The sample includes about 480,000 clones, less than 90% seen only once; the top ten take roughly 7.4%. The specimen was peripheral blood. Receptor source: a woman aged 50 to 60 with COVID-19, enrolled during active disease.

The chain carries TRBV6-1 and TRBJ2-2; D may be TRBD1 (6 bases). V was cut by 2 bases and J by 4 bases, with 11 bases left in between. The length of the CDR3 is 15 residues. The germline gives CDR1 MNHNS, CDR2 SASEGT. CDR3 protein: CASSETGPGTGELFF. The CDR3 DNA follows: TGTGCCAGCAGTGAAACAGGGCCGGGCACCGGGGAGCTGTTTTTT.

The V gene is TRBV5-1, the J gene TRBJ2-6; 7 bases are shared with TRBD1. After removal of 7 bases from V and 0 bases from J, the junction contained 16 bases not matched to a gene. The germline CDR1 and CDR2 sequences are SGHRS and YFSETQ. The CDR3 length is 19 residues. Written as DNA, the CDR3 is TGCGCCAGCCGGTTACAGGGGACCCACACTCTCTCTGGGGCCAACGTCCTGACTTTC. Encoded protein: CASRLQGTHTLSGANVLTF.

CDR3 in amino acids: CASSRLEVPNNEQFF. Written as DNA, the CDR3 is TGTGCCAGCAGTCGCTTGGAGGTCCCAAACAATGAGCAGTTCTTC. The chain uses TRBV2 and TRBJ2-1; tentative D call: TRBD2 (5 bases). Germline CDR1 SNHLY, CDR2 FYNNEI. The CDR3 has 15 residues. The V end was cut by 5 bases, the J end by 5 bases, with 16 bases between.

The chain employs TRBV5-6 and TRBJ1-3, with D unresolved. V gave up 1 base and J gave up 1 base, with 18 bases separating them. Germline-derived CDR1 and CDR2 are SGHDT and YYEEEE. This CDR3 has 18 amino acids. For the CDR3, the DNA is TGTGCCAGCAGCTTGCGCCGGGGAGATACTCTTTCTGGAAACACCATATATTTT. Its protein is CASSLRRGDTLSGNTIYF.

This chain links TRBV14 with TRBJ2-7, with a tentative D call TRBD1 (6 bases). Deletions cut 4 bases from V and 4 bases from J, with 8 bases between. This CDR3 spans 12 amino acids. Germline CDR1 SGHDN, CDR2 FVKESK. As DNA, the CDR3 is TGTGCCAGCAGCCGGACAGAATACGAGCAGTACTTC. Encoded protein: CASSRTEYEQYF.

V usage is TRBV11-3 and J usage is TRBJ2-7, with 7 bases aligning to TRBD1. This CDR3 region has 15 residues. Looked up from germline, CDR1 is SGHNT and CDR2 is YENEEA. V dropped 2 bases and J dropped 2; count of bases not matched to a gene: 6. The CDR3 here is CASSLRTGTPYEQYF. The CDR3 DNA is TGTGCCAGCAGCTTACGGACAGGAACCCCCTACGAGCAGTACTTC.

This chain connects TRBV19 to TRBJ2-1, with a possible D match to TRBD1 (6 bases). Germline values: CDR1 LNHDA, CDR2 SQIVND (reference sequence). Deletions cut 5 bases from V and 4 bases from J, with 18 bases between. This CDR3 has 16 residues. The CDR3 DNA reads as TGTGCCAGTAGTCCCCAGGGGCAGAGCCCATACAATGAGCAGTTCTTC. It codes for CASSPQGQSPYNEQFF.

This rearrangement joins TRBV9 to TRBJ2-3; possibly TRBD1 for D (6 bases). CDR3 length: 16 amino acids. In germline, CDR1 is SGDLS, CDR2 YYNGEE. V lost 3 bases and J 3 bases, leaving 17 bases between the germline ends. The DNA for the CDR3 is TGTGCCAGCAGCGCAGCGGAAGGGGGTTCTACAGATACGCAGTATTTT. Translated: CASSAAEGGSTDTQYF.

The CDR3 bases are TGTGCCATCAGTGATAGGGGTGGGGCCACTGAAGCTTTCTTT. Translation gives CAISDRGGATEAFF. The chain employs TRBV10-3 and TRBJ1-1, with D perhaps TRBD1 (5 bases). The V end lost 3 bases, the J end lost 4 bases, and 12 bases lay between the germline ends. There are 14 residues in the CDR3. The germline CDR1 and CDR2 sequences are ENHRY and SYGVKD.

This clone showed up just a few times. V usage is TRBV28 and J usage is TRBJ1-1; maybe TRBD1 (5 bases). Germline V gene data show CDR1 as MDHEN and CDR2 as SYDVKM. V shed 7 bases and J shed 3 bases, with 9 bases lying between them. The CDR3 length is 12 residues. CDR3 sequence reads: CASTDTYTEAFF. The CDR3 DNA is TGTGCCAGCACGGACACTTACACTGAAGCTTTCTTT.

This sequence joins TRBV3-1 (or the pseudogene TRBV3-2) and TRBJ2-7; no clear D gene. Germline CDR1 reads LGHDT; CDR2 reads YNNKEL (reference sequence). The V and J ends lost 0 bases and 2 bases respectively, with 11 bases between them. CDR3 size: 15 residues. This chain's CDR3 is CASSQDLPRAYEQYF. The CDR3 nucleotides are TGTGCCAGCAGCCAAGATCTCCCGCGCGCCTACGAGCAGTACTTC.

The rearrangement links TRBV10-2 to TRBJ1-1; the D is unclear. Germline V gives CDR1 WSHSY, CDR2 SAAADI. The CDR3 is made up of 13 amino acids. Trimming left V 2 bases short and J 2 bases short, with 6 bases between. CDR3 protein: CASSEIPNTEAFF. In DNA form, the CDR3 reads TGCGCCAGCAGTGAGATCCCAAACACTGAAGCTTTCTTT.

This chain connects TRBV6-5 to TRBJ2-1, with 10 bases that match TRBD2. The CDR3 spans 15 residues. The ends lost 4 bases at V and 5 bases at J; junction bases unmatched: 5. The germline gives CDR1 MNHEY, CDR2 SVGAGI. CDR3 sequence reads: CASSSHSGGDNEQFF. CDR3 DNA: TGTGCCAGCAGTTCCCACAGCGGGGGGGACAATGAGCAGTTCTTC.

This rearrangement joins TRBV21-1 to TRBJ2-1; the D call TRBD2 from the table was never checked on the DNA. TRBV21-1 is listed as a pseudogene. This CDR3 has 17 residues. CDR3 sequence (DNA): TGTGCCAGCAGCAAGAGTAGCGGGGGGCCTTCCTACAATGAGCAGTTCTTC. It codes for CASSKSSGGPSYNEQFF.

A word on this clone: The same CDR3 can be traced to other DNA sequences in this sample. The chain links TRBV15 to TRBJ2-6; D gene uncertain. Germline lookup yields CDR1 LNHNV and CDR2 YYDKDF (reference sequence). The germline V and J ends were trimmed by 0 bases and 1 base, with 4 bases remaining between them. This CDR3 contains 15 residues. As DNA, the CDR3 is TGTGCCACCAGCAGAGATCGTTCTGGGGCCAACGTCCTGACTTTC. This encodes CATSRDRSGANVLTF.

The chain carries TRBV19 and TRBJ1-1; the D is unclear. V dropped 2 bases and J dropped 0 bases, with 4 bases sitting between them. The CDR3 length is 13 residues. Germline values: CDR1 LNHDA, CDR2 SQIVND (reference sequence). The CDR3 sequence is CASSIQMNTEAFF. As DNA, the CDR3 is TGTGCCAGTAGTATACAGATGAACACTGAAGCTTTCTTT.

The chain couples TRBV5-1 to TRBJ2-1; tentatively, D is TRBD2 (6 bases). V gave up 4 bases and J gave up 7 bases, with 21 bases separating them. This CDR3 comprises 16 residues. Looked up from germline, CDR1 is SGHRS and CDR2 is YFSETQ. CDR3 nucleotide sequence: TGCGCCAGCAGCGGGCCCCGCGGGGTACCTTCGAATGAGCAGTTCTTC. This gives the protein CASSGPRGVPSNEQFF.

This chain uses TRBV6-2 or TRBV6-3 with TRBJ1-2; D unclear. Germline-derived CDR1 and CDR2 are MNHEY and SVGEGT. This CDR3 contains 13 residues. Trimming shortened V by 6 bases and J by 6 bases, and 14 bases separated the two germline ends. DNA of the CDR3: TGTGCCAGCAGCCTTGACATTAATAATGGCTACACCTTC. This codes for CASSLDINNGYTF.

On this clone itself: In the same sample, other DNA sequences code for this CDR3. The rearrangement joins TRBV6-5 to TRBJ1-1; D call uncertain. Trimming took 5 bases from V and 5 from J, leaving 6 bases between them. CDR3 length: 11 amino acids. The germline V gene encodes CDR1 MNHEY and CDR2 SVGAGI. The DNA for the CDR3 is TGTGCCAGCAGTCCCGGTACTGAAGCTTTCTTT. The encoded protein is CASSPGTEAFF.

In this sample, this clone turned up once. The chain is built from TRBV19 and TRBJ2-7; D gene unclear. Between the trimmed V and J ends, which lost 6 bases and 3 bases, there was a span of 12 bases. Per the germline V gene, CDR1 is LNHDA and CDR2 is SQIVND (reference sequence). This CDR3 is built from 13 residues. Written as DNA, the CDR3 is TGTGCCAGTAGCCTTACGGTTCTCTACGAGCAGTACTTC. The encoded protein is CASSLTVLYEQYF.

This chain connects TRBV15 to TRBJ2-1, with 11 bases that match TRBD2. Germline CDR1 is LNHNV and CDR2 is YYDKDF (reference sequence). Trimming at V came to 6 bases and at J to 4 bases, leaving 11 bases not matched to a gene. This CDR3 is built from 17 residues. The CDR3: CATRTDYSGGAYNEQFF. The CDR3 bases are TGTGCCACCAGAACTGATTATAGCGGGGGGGCTTACAATGAGCAGTTCTTC.

This clone appeared a single time. V is TRBV7-2 and J is TRBJ1-1, with D perhaps matching TRBD1 (6 bases). V was pared by 5 bases and J by 5 bases, with 18 bases between. The CDR3 length is 15 residues. CDR1 is SGHTA, CDR2 FQGNSA, per germline. This CDR3 reads CASSGSRQVWTEAFF. DNA of the CDR3: TGTGCCAGCAGCGGATCCCGACAGGTTTGGACTGAAGCTTTCTTT.

This sequence joins TRBV9 and TRBJ2-2; no clear D. Trimming cost V 0 bases and J 1 base, with 7 bases left between them. Germline V gene lookup returns CDR1 SGDLS and CDR2 YYNGEE. This CDR3 has 15 amino acids. The CDR3 DNA follows: TGTGCCAGCAGCGTAGGAACAGTGAACACCGGGGAGCTGTTTTTT. This encodes CASSVGTVNTGELFF.

This clone occurred once. This chain links TRBV3-1 (or the pseudogene TRBV3-2) with TRBJ2-1; possible D gene TRBD2, 6 bases. Germline CDR1 reads LGHDT; CDR2 reads YNNKEL (reference sequence). The CDR3 is made up of 13 amino acids. Deletions cut 2 bases from V and 6 bases from J, with 8 bases between. The chain's CDR3 is CASSQLASNEQFF. In nucleotides, the CDR3 is TGTGCCAGCAGCCAACTAGCGAGCAATGAGCAGTTCTTC.